This T cell receptor beta chain was captured by sequencing in a study of T cell responses to AZD1222 COVID-19 vaccine. CDR1 and CDR2 from the germline V gene are MNHEY and SVGEGT. This CDR3 is built from 16 residues. V shed 3 bases and J 7 bases; nucleotides not matched to a gene: 9. Sequencing was performed with immunoSEQ multiplex PCR; in TCRdb, only in-frame clones are kept and a portion is missing. The sample yields about 99,000 clones, nearly 90% seen once. The sequence derives from an adult in good health. Here the sequenced sample was peripheral blood, taken on day 0 of AZD1222 vaccination. The chain uses TRBV6-2 or TRBV6-3 and TRBJ2-1, with 10 positions matching TRBD2. The CDR3 sequence: CASSYQLAGRENEQFF. The CDR3 DNA reads TGTGCCAGCAGTTATCAACTAGCGGGGAGGGAGAATGAGCAGTTCTTC.